This T cell receptor beta chain was sequenced in a study of CD8+ T cells in alopecia areata. Study-level points and caveats: TCRs were shared less clearly across patients than in mice, possibly for HLA-related reasons.

In the case of this clone: The antigen remains unidentified.

CDR3 length: 17 residues. The germline V gene encodes CDR1 SGHDT and CDR2 YYEEEE. With V trimmed by 3 bases and J by 10 bases, 13 bases remained unmatched. Both peripheral blood and punch biopsies of lesional scalp skin were obtained from patients who had alopecia areata. Isolated RNA was reverse transcribed into cDNA used as the sequencing template. The repertoire was sequenced with immunoSEQ multiplex PCR; TCRdb's copy has only in-frame clones and lacks some. Counted here are about 200,000 clones, more than 45% occurring once; the ten biggest clones make up roughly 0.47%. The chain couples TRBV5-6 to TRBJ2-5; 15 nucleotides match TRBD2. The material was CD4+ T cells sorted from blood, obtained at week 0. This TCR was recovered from a human donor with alopecia areata. The CDR3 sequence: CASSWTSGRALRGGQYF. The CDR3 DNA sequence: TGTGCCAGCAGCTGGACTAGCGGGAGGGCCCTCAGAGGTGGCCAGTACTTC.